This TCR beta chain derives from a study of metastatic and nonmetastatic thyroid tumors. Study details: Repertoires of blood and of tissue (tumor or nodule) from malignant and benign thyroid patients were compared. Regarding the study as a whole: Malignant tumors reportedly showed significantly higher TCR beta diversity than benign nodules in both blood and tumor.

Comment on this clone: The target antigen is unknown.

Methods used by the authors: The study took CDR3 differences across clinicopathological groups and made a distant-metastasis classifier for papillary thyroid cancer from them. Through MiXCR, TCRdb re-clonotyped the PCR reads. Here the V and J calls rest on TCRdb's processing, not on the authors' analysis. The sample holds 30,000 to 35,000 clones, around 17% seen once. All patients were untreated before thyroid surgery. Trimming pared 2 bases from V and 3 bases from J, leaving 14 bases between. The CDR3 consists of 16 residues. Germline values: CDR1 LNHDA, CDR2 SQIVND (reference sequence). The specimen was blood. The clonotype was recovered from a female donor with papillary thyroid cancer or a benign thyroid nodule (not recorded which). Some clones in this sample may be carry-over from other donors' samples. V usage is TRBV19 and J usage is TRBJ1-5, with D possibly TRBD1 on 5 matching bases. CDR3 nucleotides: TGTGCCAGTAGTATACTAGGGGTACCATCCAATCAGCCCCAGCATTTT. Protein: CASSILGVPSNQPQHF.